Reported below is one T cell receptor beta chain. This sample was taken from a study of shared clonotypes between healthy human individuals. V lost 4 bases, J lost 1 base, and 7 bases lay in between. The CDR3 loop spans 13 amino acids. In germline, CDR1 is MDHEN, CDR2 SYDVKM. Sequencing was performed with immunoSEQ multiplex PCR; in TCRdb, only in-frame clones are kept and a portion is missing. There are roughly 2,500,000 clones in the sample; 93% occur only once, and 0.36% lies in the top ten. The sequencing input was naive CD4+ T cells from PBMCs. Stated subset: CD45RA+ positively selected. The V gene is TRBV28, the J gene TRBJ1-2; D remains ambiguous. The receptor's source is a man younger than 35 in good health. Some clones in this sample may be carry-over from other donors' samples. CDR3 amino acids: CASSSPLNYGYTF. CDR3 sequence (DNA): TGTGCCAGCAGTTCCCCACTTAACTATGGCTACACCTTC.